This is a list of T cell receptor beta chains from one sample in a study of shared T cell receptors in the human thymus. Assay used: immunoSEQ multiplex PCR; TCRdb lists only in-frame clones, some missing. Among roughly 700,000 clones, roughly 90% were seen once, and the ten largest hold 0.0085% to 0.012%. Separately, the same data were catalogued under a study of human thymus T cells.

Sequenced input: thymocytes. These receptors all come from a boy under two years old with a congenital heart defect. CDR3s leave out the opening cysteine and the closing phenylalanine or tryptophan. The order of the fields is CDR3 protein, V gene, clone size. Clone size is stated in some rows and not others, as once, few, many or a class when expanded.

CDR3aa: SVQGLAGASYNEQF
v_gene: TRBV29-1
abundance: -

CDR3aa: AWNSSLNEQF
v_gene: TRBV30
abundance: -

CDR3aa: ASGGQGPFIPGNTIY
v_gene: TRBV2
abundance: -

CDR3aa: ASSLGPYSNQPQH
v_gene: TRBV2
abundance: once

CDR3aa: ASALGDSVTGELF
v_gene: TRBV2
abundance: -

CDR3aa: ASSEQGTPRRAIY
v_gene: TRBV11-2
abundance: -

CDR3aa: ASSPRLAGGLRTSFSTDTQY
v_gene: TRBV13
abundance: -

CDR3aa: ASSQGARGSPPSVYNEQF
v_gene: TRBV4-3
abundance: -

CDR3aa: ASSKQGPPSDEQY
v_gene: TRBV28
abundance: -

CDR3aa: SVWRREAF
v_gene: TRBV29-1
abundance: -

CDR3aa: ASSVGTWGFIAKNIQY
v_gene: TRBV2
abundance: -

CDR3aa: ASSPGGPNTGELF
v_gene: TRBV27
abundance: once

CDR3aa: ASREGNNEQF
v_gene: TRBV27
abundance: -

CDR3aa: ASSFRPSGHLSYEQY
v_gene: TRBV28
abundance: -

CDR3aa: ASRVQGACGATGELF
v_gene: TRBV28
abundance: -

CDR3aa: ASSFPGTYEQY
v_gene: TRBV27
abundance: -

CDR3aa: ASSLGNGQGSSGANVLT
v_gene: TRBV5-4
abundance: once

CDR3aa: ASSPDKARGRED
v_gene: TRBV5-1
abundance: -

CDR3aa: ASSLRAGGDNEQF
v_gene: TRBV28
abundance: few

CDR3aa: ASSLAQDPYEQY
v_gene: TRBV5-1
abundance: -

CDR3aa: ASSLEEAGAGGAQY
v_gene: TRBV11-2
abundance: once

CDR3aa: ASSSDRPNTEAF
v_gene: TRBV5-1
abundance: -

CDR3aa: ASGLEGGWYEQY
v_gene: TRBV12-5
abundance: -

CDR3aa: ASSLAFGTGAVYGYT
v_gene: TRBV5-1
abundance: -

CDR3aa: ASSQKDIAGTGELF
v_gene: TRBV9
abundance: -

CDR3aa: ASSRERDGYT
v_gene: TRBV19
abundance: -

CDR3aa: ASSSPRDTLSGNTIY
v_gene: TRBV11-1
abundance: -

CDR3aa: SVEDLSGRPNYGYT
v_gene: TRBV29-1
abundance: -

CDR3aa: ASSLVGRRSATNEKLF
v_gene: TRBV7-2
abundance: few

CDR3aa: ASSLQFGPYGYT
v_gene: TRBV27
abundance: -

CDR3aa: ASSFVGRAVVGEQF
v_gene: TRBV5-6
abundance: -

CDR3aa: ASSLGGLTSSYNEQF
v_gene: TRBV5-1
abundance: -

CDR3aa: ASSLGAGFPLSPLH
v_gene: TRBV5-6
abundance: -

CDR3aa: SVPLAGTSSYNEQF
v_gene: TRBV29-1
abundance: once

CDR3aa: ASRLEIAGGDYNEQF
v_gene: TRBV12-2
abundance: -

CDR3aa: AWSAWGLGYQETQY
v_gene: TRBV30
abundance: few

CDR3aa: ASGPPGGRWGYEQY
v_gene: TRBV27
abundance: -

CDR3aa: ASSQVPSGRHTQY
v_gene: TRBV4-1
abundance: once

CDR3aa: ATQSVAGGEVEQF
v_gene: TRBV7-7
abundance: -

CDR3aa: ASSDREAPYNEQF
v_gene: TRBV2
abundance: -

CDR3aa: ASSDTGTGVAGELF
v_gene: TRBV9
abundance: -

CDR3aa: ASSLPRETQY
v_gene: TRBV28
abundance: -

CDR3aa: ASSPTRDPSNQPQH
v_gene: TRBV28
abundance: -